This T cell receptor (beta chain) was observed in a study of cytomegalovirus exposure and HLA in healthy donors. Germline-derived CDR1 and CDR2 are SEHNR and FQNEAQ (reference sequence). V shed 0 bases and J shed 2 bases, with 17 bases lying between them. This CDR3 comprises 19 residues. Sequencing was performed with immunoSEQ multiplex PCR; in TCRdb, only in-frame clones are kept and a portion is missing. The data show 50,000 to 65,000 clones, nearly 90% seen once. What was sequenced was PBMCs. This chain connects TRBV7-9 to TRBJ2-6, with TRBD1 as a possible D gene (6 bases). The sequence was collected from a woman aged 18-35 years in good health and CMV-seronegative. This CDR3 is CASSLAFMDRYTGANVLTF. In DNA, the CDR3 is TGTGCCAGCAGCTTAGCATTCATGGACAGATATACTGGGGCCAACGTCCTGACTTTC.